This is a list of T cell receptor beta chains from one sample in a study of T cell responses to AZD1222 COVID-19 vaccine. The protocol was immunoSEQ multiplex PCR, while the TCRdb copy is restricted to in-frame clones and leaves out a portion. The sample lists 90,000 or so clones, roughly 90% occurring once. Source: peripheral blood, taken 28 days after the second AZD1222 dose. These receptors were obtained from an adult who received the AZD1222 COVID-19 vaccine. CDR3s include the opening cysteine and the closing phenylalanine or tryptophan. The order of the fields is J gene, clone size, D gene, V gene, CDR3 DNA, CDR3 protein. The D gene is left open where the match is weak. Expanded clones are given a class, and other clones once, few, many or no size at all.

J gene: TRBJ1-2; clone size: -; D gene: -; V gene: TRBV23-1; CDR3 DNA: TGCGCCAGCAGTCAATTCCGGACAGCTCCGGGCTACACCTTC; CDR3 protein: CASSQFRTAPGYTF
J gene: TRBJ1-1; clone size: -; D gene: TRBD1; V gene: TRBV3-1/TRBV3-2; CDR3 DNA: TGTGCCACCGCGGTGATACAGGGGGCTGAAGCTTTCTTT; CDR3 protein: CATAVIQGAEAFF
J gene: TRBJ2-7; clone size: -; D gene: -; V gene: TRBV5-8; CDR3 DNA: TGTGCCAGCAGCCCCCAATTTATCCAGGGGTGGGAGCAGTACTTC; CDR3 protein: CASSPQFIQGWEQYF
J gene: TRBJ1-4; clone size: -; D gene: -; V gene: TRBV5-6; CDR3 DNA: TGTGCCAGCAGCTTCCGGATCCCACAGGGACACGAGGGTGAAAAACTGTTTTTT; CDR3 protein: CASSFRIPQGHEGEKLFF
J gene: TRBJ2-1; clone size: -; D gene: TRBD2; V gene: TRBV4-3; CDR3 DNA: TGCGCCAGCAGCGCACCGGAGCGGGGGGGCTATAATGAGCAGTTCTTC; CDR3 protein: CASSAPERGGYNEQFF
J gene: TRBJ2-7; clone size: -; D gene: TRBD1; V gene: TRBV27; CDR3 DNA: TGTGCCAGCAGTAGACAGGGGGCGTTGGTCTACGAGCAGTACTTC; CDR3 protein: CASSRQGALVYEQYF
J gene: TRBJ1-2; clone size: -; D gene: -; V gene: TRBV6-5; CDR3 DNA: TGTGCCAGCAGCAATGGGGTTTGGGCTAACTATGGCTACACCTTC; CDR3 protein: CASSNGVWANYGYTF
J gene: TRBJ1-1; clone size: -; D gene: TRBD1; V gene: TRBV10-2; CDR3 DNA: TGCGCCAGCCAGGGGGGTAGTTGGGTTATGAACACTGAAGCTTTCTTT; CDR3 protein: CASQGGSWVMNTEAFF
J gene: TRBJ1-1; clone size: -; D gene: TRBD1; V gene: TRBV10-3; CDR3 DNA: TGTGCCATCAGTGTGGACGGCAGGGGGCAAGAAGCTTTCTTT; CDR3 protein: CAISVDGRGQEAFF
J gene: TRBJ2-2; clone size: -; D gene: -; V gene: TRBV7-9; CDR3 DNA: TGTGCCAGCAGCACCCCTCCGGGACAATCCGGGGAGCTGTTTTTT; CDR3 protein: CASSTPPGQSGELFF
J gene: TRBJ1-2; clone size: -; D gene: -; V gene: TRBV5-4; CDR3 DNA: TGTGCCAGCAGCAGGGGGGCAGTTAACTATGGCTACACCTTC; CDR3 protein: CASSRGAVNYGYTF
J gene: TRBJ2-3; clone size: -; D gene: -; V gene: TRBV19; CDR3 DNA: TGTGCCACCGAAAAGCTGGGTTCAGATACGCAGTATTTT; CDR3 protein: CATEKLGSDTQYF
J gene: TRBJ1-5; clone size: -; D gene: -; V gene: TRBV9; CDR3 DNA: TGTGCCAGCAGCGTAGGGGGGTTGGGCAATCAGCCCCAGCATTTT; CDR3 protein: CASSVGGLGNQPQHF
J gene: TRBJ1-1; clone size: -; D gene: -; V gene: TRBV9; CDR3 DNA: TGTGCCAGCAGCGTAGGGCACCACAGCTCTGAAGCTTTCTTT; CDR3 protein: CASSVGHHSSEAFF
J gene: TRBJ2-7; clone size: -; D gene: -; V gene: TRBV4-1; CDR3 DNA: TGCGCCAGCAGCCAAGATCGGACCTACGAGCAGTACTTC; CDR3 protein: CASSQDRTYEQYF
J gene: TRBJ1-4; clone size: -; D gene: TRBD1; V gene: TRBV11-2; CDR3 DNA: TGTGCCAGCAGCTCGGTGACAGGGGGTAATGAAAAACTGTTTTTT; CDR3 protein: CASSSVTGGNEKLFF
J gene: TRBJ1-4; clone size: -; D gene: -; V gene: TRBV3-1/TRBV3-2; CDR3 DNA: TGTGCCAGCAGCCGAGAAGCTCCACTGGAAGAAAAACTGTTTTTT; CDR3 protein: CASSREAPLEEKLFF
J gene: TRBJ1-4; clone size: -; D gene: -; V gene: TRBV7-7; CDR3 DNA: TGTGCTAGCAGCTTAGCAGGCGGCAGGGGTGAAAAACTGTTTTTT; CDR3 protein: CASSLAGGRGEKLFF
J gene: TRBJ1-4; clone size: -; D gene: TRBD1; V gene: TRBV9; CDR3 DNA: TGTGCCAGCAGCTTCACCCAGGGGGGGATTGGGGAAAAACTGTTTTTT; CDR3 protein: CASSFTQGGIGEKLFF
J gene: TRBJ1-1; clone size: -; D gene: -; V gene: TRBV19; CDR3 DNA: TGTGCCAGTCGACTGGACAGTCTGAACACTGAAGCTTTCTTT; CDR3 protein: CASRLDSLNTEAFF
J gene: TRBJ1-5; clone size: -; D gene: -; V gene: TRBV5-8; CDR3 DNA: TGTGCCAGCAGCGCTAGGCTACCCCAGCATTTT; CDR3 protein: CASSARLPQHF
J gene: TRBJ1-6; clone size: -; D gene: -; V gene: TRBV27; CDR3 DNA: TGTGCCAGCCGTCCGACAGGCTATAATTCACCCCTCCACTTT; CDR3 protein: CASRPTGYNSPLHF
J gene: TRBJ2-1; clone size: -; D gene: TRBD1; V gene: TRBV27; CDR3 DNA: TGTGCCAGCAGTTTGGGACAGAACAATGAGCAGTTCTTC; CDR3 protein: CASSLGQNNEQFF
J gene: TRBJ1-2; clone size: -; D gene: -; V gene: TRBV28; CDR3 DNA: TGTGCCAGCAACCTCGGGGGTGGCTACACCTTC; CDR3 protein: CASNLGGGYTF
J gene: TRBJ1-1; clone size: -; D gene: -; V gene: TRBV2; CDR3 DNA: TGTGCCAGCAGTGAGCGGCGGGACACTGAAGCTTTCTTT; CDR3 protein: CASSERRDTEAFF
J gene: TRBJ2-1; clone size: -; D gene: -; V gene: TRBV5-1; CDR3 DNA: TGCGCCAGCAGCAAATTGACAGCTAACAATGAGCAGTTCTTC; CDR3 protein: CASSKLTANNEQFF
J gene: TRBJ2-3; clone size: -; D gene: TRBD1; V gene: TRBV14; CDR3 DNA: TGTGCCAGCAGCCAGGAAGGGGGCATCCGGGGAGATACGCAGTATTTT; CDR3 protein: CASSQEGGIRGDTQYF
J gene: TRBJ2-3; clone size: -; D gene: TRBD2; V gene: TRBV27; CDR3 DNA: TGTGCCAGCAGTTCGAGGGGCCGGGTAAGCGGGGGTCCTGATACGCAGTATTTT; CDR3 protein: CASSSRGRVSGGPDTQYF
J gene: TRBJ1-2; clone size: -; D gene: -; V gene: TRBV11-2; CDR3 DNA: TGTGCCAGCAGCTTAGGTGGGGGCGTTTATGGCTACACCTTC; CDR3 protein: CASSLGGGVYGYTF
J gene: TRBJ1-5; clone size: once; D gene: -; V gene: TRBV4-2; CDR3 DNA: TGTGCCAGCAGCAAAGAGGAGGGAATGAAGCCCCAGCATTTT; CDR3 protein: CASSKEEGMKPQHF
J gene: TRBJ1-1; clone size: -; D gene: TRBD1; V gene: TRBV11-2; CDR3 DNA: TGTGCCAGCAGTGGGACAGGGGGCATGAACACTGAAGCTTTCTTT; CDR3 protein: CASSGTGGMNTEAFF
J gene: TRBJ2-3; clone size: -; D gene: -; V gene: TRBV11-3; CDR3 DNA: TGTGCCAGCAGCCTTGGCGGTAGTCGGAGCGCCACAGATACGCAGTATTTT; CDR3 protein: CASSLGGSRSATDTQYF
J gene: TRBJ2-3; clone size: -; D gene: -; V gene: TRBV5-8; CDR3 DNA: TGTGCCAGCAGCTTGGGCAGTACAGATACGCAGTATTTT; CDR3 protein: CASSLGSTDTQYF
J gene: TRBJ1-2; clone size: few; D gene: TRBD1; V gene: TRBV6-2/TRBV6-3; CDR3 DNA: TGTGCCAGCAGTTCCGCCATAGGGGGCAACTATGGCTACACCTTC; CDR3 protein: CASSSAIGGNYGYTF
J gene: TRBJ1-2; clone size: -; D gene: TRBD1; V gene: TRBV28; CDR3 DNA: TGTGCCAGCAGACAGGGGAGCTATGGCTACACCTTC; CDR3 protein: CASRQGSYGYTF
J gene: TRBJ1-1; clone size: -; D gene: TRBD1; V gene: TRBV3-1/TRBV3-2; CDR3 DNA: TGTGCCAGCAGCCCCCCGGTGTCAGGGGGCTGGAACACTGAAGCTTTCTTT; CDR3 protein: CASSPPVSGGWNTEAFF
J gene: TRBJ1-5; clone size: -; D gene: TRBD1; V gene: TRBV11-2; CDR3 DNA: TGTGCCAGCAGCCCTTACAGGGGGGTCAATCAGCCCCAGCATTTT; CDR3 protein: CASSPYRGVNQPQHF
J gene: TRBJ1-2; clone size: once; D gene: TRBD1; V gene: TRBV7-9; CDR3 DNA: TGTGCCAGTCTCATGGGGGACAGCTTAGATCACACCTTC; CDR3 protein: CASLMGDSLDHTF
J gene: TRBJ1-5; clone size: once; D gene: -; V gene: TRBV24-1; CDR3 DNA: TGTGCCACCTCGGCTGGGGGATACAATCAGCCCCAGCATTTT; CDR3 protein: CATSAGGYNQPQHF
J gene: TRBJ2-2; clone size: -; D gene: -; V gene: TRBV11-3; CDR3 DNA: TGTGCCAGCAGCAAAGACTCGGAGGGGACAGCGAACACCGGGGAGCTGTTTTTT; CDR3 protein: CASSKDSEGTANTGELFF
J gene: TRBJ2-3; clone size: -; D gene: -; V gene: TRBV13; CDR3 DNA: TGTGCCAGCCGCCGCCGTGAGAGTTCCACAGATACGCAGTATTTT; CDR3 protein: CASRRRESSTDTQYF
J gene: TRBJ1-5; clone size: -; D gene: -; V gene: TRBV4-2; CDR3 DNA: TGTGCCAGCAGCCAATCTATTAGGACGAATCAGCCCCAGCATTTT; CDR3 protein: CASSQSIRTNQPQHF
J gene: TRBJ2-7; clone size: -; D gene: -; V gene: TRBV5-6; CDR3 DNA: TGTGCCAGCAGCTTGTCAGCAATTAAATGGAGGCAGTACTTC; CDR3 protein: CASSLSAIKWRQYF
J gene: TRBJ1-2; clone size: once; D gene: TRBD1; V gene: TRBV27; CDR3 DNA: TGTGCCAGCAGTCCGGACAGGGTACACTATGGCTACACCTTC; CDR3 protein: CASSPDRVHYGYTF
J gene: TRBJ1-6; clone size: -; D gene: -; V gene: TRBV27; CDR3 DNA: TGTGCCAGCAGGCAGAGGAGAGGTAATTCACCCCTCCACTTT; CDR3 protein: CASRQRRGNSPLHF
J gene: TRBJ1-1; clone size: -; D gene: -; V gene: TRBV6-2/TRBV6-3; CDR3 DNA: TGTGCCAGCAGTTCCGCGACCGGGACACCCTCGGGCACTGAAGCTTTCTTT; CDR3 protein: CASSSATGTPSGTEAFF